This entry lists 10 T cell receptor beta chains sequenced from one sample in a study of blood T cell repertoires in COVID-19. Assay used: immunoSEQ multiplex PCR; TCRdb lists only in-frame clones, some missing. The sample has 200,000 or so clones; roughly 88% are singletons. The material sequenced was peripheral blood. Source of these receptors: a human donor with active or convalescent COVID-19. The donor label of this sample is uncertain.

This chain connects TRBV6-1 to TRBJ2-1, with a possible D match to TRBD1 (5 bases). Trimming removed 3 bases at V and 2 bases at J, with 5 bases between. This CDR3 has 13 residues. The V gene's germline CDR1 is MNHNS and CDR2 SASEGT. The CDR3 loop reads CASSEGPYNEQFF. The DNA for the CDR3 is TGTGCCAGCAGTGAGGGGCCCTACAATGAGCAGTTCTTC.

The chain uses TRBV5-1 and TRBJ2-3, with D unresolved. This CDR3 spans 13 amino acids. V was pared by 4 bases and J by 1 base, with 7 bases between. CDR1 is SGHRS, CDR2 YFSETQ, per germline. This chain's CDR3 is CASSPPGTDTQYF. The CDR3 DNA reads TGCGCCAGCAGCCCCCCGGGCACAGATACGCAGTATTTT.

V gene TRBV7-2 combines with J gene TRBJ1-2, with 8 positions matching TRBD1. The V segment lost 0 bases and the J segment 4 bases; nucleotides outside the gene matches: 13. The V gene's germline CDR1 is SGHTA and CDR2 FQGNSA. The CDR3 length is 18 residues. This chain's CDR3 is CASSLASSGTGTSYGYTF. In nucleotides, the CDR3 is TGTGCCAGCAGCTTAGCATCCTCCGGGACAGGCACCTCCTATGGCTACACCTTC. The full variable domain, rest sourced from reference TRBV7-2 and TRBJ1-2, is GAGVSQSPSNKVTEKGKDVELRCDPISGHTALYWYRQSLGQGLEFLIYFQGNSAPDKSGLPSDRFSAERTGGSVSTLTIQRTQQEDSAVYLCASSLASSGTGTSYGYTFGSGTRLTVV.

The genes are TRBV5-5 and TRBJ1-5, with TRBD1 identical over 8 bases. With V trimmed by 4 bases and J by 7 bases, 4 bases remained unmatched. Germline V lookup: CDR1 SGHKS, CDR2 YYEKEE (reference sequence). This CDR3 has 13 amino acids. The chain's CDR3 is CASSTTGEQPQHF. For the CDR3, the DNA is TGTGCCAGCAGCACGACAGGGGAGCAGCCCCAGCATTTT.

The chain carries TRBV6-2 or TRBV6-3 and TRBJ2-1; 10 positions agree with TRBD2. V lost 4 bases to trimming and J lost 6 bases; unmatched junction nucleotides: 6. CDR3 length: 15 amino acids. Germline CDR1 is MNHEY and CDR2 is SVGEGT. The CDR3 DNA sequence: TGTGCCAGCAGTTCGTCCCGGACTAGCGGCAATGAGCAGTTCTTC. Translated, it gives CASSSSRTSGNEQFF.

The V call is TRBV19, the J call TRBJ1-5; D is uncertain. The CDR3 consists of 13 residues. V was pared by 0 bases and J by 9 bases, with 9 bases between. Germline CDR1 LNHDA, CDR2 SQIVND (reference sequence). The CDR3 DNA reads TGTGCCAGTAGTATAGATCAGTGGTCGCCCCAGCATTTT. Protein product: CASSIDQWSPQHF.

This clone was counted at least ten times. This chain joins TRBV28 and TRBJ2-2; weak D call: TRBD1 (5 bases). Germline V CDR1 and CDR2: MDHEN, SYDVKM. V was cut by 4 bases and J by 0 bases, with 12 bases left in between. The CDR3 loop spans 16 amino acids. CDR3 sequence (DNA): TGTGCCAGCAGTTATCTGGGGCAGACGAACACCGGGGAGCTGTTTTTT. The encoded protein is CASSYLGQTNTGELFF.

The chain carries TRBV19 and TRBJ2-3; D is unclear. From germline, CDR1 is LNHDA and CDR2 SQIVND (reference sequence). This CDR3 has 13 amino acids. The germline V and J ends were trimmed by 5 bases and 6 bases, with 12 bases remaining between them. Here the CDR3 DNA reads TGTGCCAGTAGTTTTCGGGTAGCTGATACGCAGTATTTT. Its translation is CASSFRVADTQYF.

The sample holds one count of this clone. The genes are TRBV19 and TRBJ1-5; a possible D gene is TRBD1 (6 bases). CDR1 LNHDA and CDR2 SQIVND come from the germline V gene (reference sequence). The CDR3 runs 16 residues. With 1 base removed from V and 7 bases from J, the gap between germline ends came to 17 bases. DNA of the CDR3: TGTGCCAGTAGTATAGGTCAGGGGCCCTCAGGGCAGCCCCAGCATTTT. This gives the protein CASSIGQGPSGQPQHF.

The chain has TRBV19 and TRBJ1-1; D not certain. The ends were cut back, 3 bases at V and 3 bases at J, with 8 bases in the middle. CDR3 length equals 13 residues. Germline lookup yields CDR1 LNHDA and CDR2 SQIVND (reference sequence). CDR3 DNA sequence: TGTGCCAGTAGTATTACTGCCGACACTGAAGCTTTCTTT. Encoded protein: CASSITADTEAFF.